The rows below give T cell receptor beta chains drawn from one sample of a study of blood T cell repertoires in COVID-19. Sequencing was performed with immunoSEQ multiplex PCR; in TCRdb, only in-frame clones are kept and a portion is missing. The data show about 92,000 clones, with approximately 86% seen just once and 12% held by the top ten. Sample: peripheral blood. These receptor sequences come from a human donor in a cohort sampled during active COVID-19. CDR3s include the opening cysteine and the closing phenylalanine or tryptophan. Fields, in order: J gene, V gene, D gene, clone size, CDR3 protein, CDR3 DNA. The D gene is left open where the match is weak. Clone size is stated in some rows and not others, as once, few, many or a class when expanded.

TRBJ1-6	TRBV7-2	-	-	CASSGQGRGNSPLHF	TGTGCCAGCAGCGGGCAGGGTAGGGGAAATTCACCCCTCCACTTT
TRBJ2-1	TRBV7-7	TRBD2	once	CASSPREDNEQFF	TGTGCCAGCAGTCCCCGGGAGGACAATGAGCAGTTCTTC
TRBJ1-2	TRBV2	-	-	CASSDISRQYGYTF	TGTGCCAGCAGTGACATTTCGAGACAGTATGGCTACACCTTC
TRBJ1-2	TRBV7-3	-	-	CASSRSGVEGYTF	TGTGCCAGCAGCCGTTCAGGGGTGGAAGGCTACACCTTC
TRBJ2-1	TRBV11-2	-	-	CASSLDRGGPQSEQFF	TGTGCCAGCAGCTTAGATAGAGGCGGGCCCCAGAGTGAGCAGTTCTTC
TRBJ1-6	TRBV15	-	once	CATSRDMGVTNSPLHF	TGTGCCACCAGCAGAGATATGGGCGTAACAAATTCACCCCTCCACTTT
TRBJ1-3	TRBV6-4	-	-	CASSHRYSGNTIYF	TGTGCCAGCAGCCACAGGTATTCTGGAAACACCATATATTTT
TRBJ2-7	TRBV27	TRBD1	few	CASSADRASHEQYF	TGTGCCAGCAGTGCTGACAGGGCGTCCCACGAGCAGTACTTC
TRBJ1-5	TRBV2	-	-	CASVDSHSNQPQHF	TGTGCCAGCGTAGACAGCCATAGCAATCAGCCCCAGCATTTT
TRBJ2-2	TRBV4-2	-	-	CASSQESRTGQTGELFF	TGTGCCAGCAGCCAAGAGAGCAGAACAGGACAGACCGGGGAGCTGTTTTTT
TRBJ1-2	TRBV30	-	-	CAWNAGSNYGYTF	TGTGCCTGGAACGCGGGGAGTAACTATGGCTACACCTTC
TRBJ2-7	TRBV6-5	-	-	CASSYSREPHEQYF	TGTGCCAGCAGTTACTCGCGGGAACCCCACGAGCAGTACTTC
TRBJ1-2	TRBV7-2	-	few	CASSLSGRGYGYTF	TGTGCCAGCAGCCTCAGTGGGCGGGGGTATGGCTACACCTTC
TRBJ2-5	TRBV29-1	TRBD1	few	CSVRRTGGAGETQYF	TGCAGCGTCAGGCGGACAGGGGGCGCGGGGGAGACCCAGTACTTC
TRBJ1-3	TRBV7-2	TRBD1	-	CASSMTGSGNTIYF	TGTGCCAGCAGCATGACAGGGTCTGGAAACACCATATATTTT
TRBJ1-1	TRBV10-3	TRBD1	-	CAIRSGTGNTEAFF	TGTGCCATCAGATCCGGGACAGGGAACACTGAAGCTTTCTTT
TRBJ2-3	TRBV11-3	-	-	CASSDNNMATQYF	TGTGCCAGCAGCGACAATAATATGGCTACGCAGTATTTT
TRBJ2-7	TRBV13	TRBD2	-	CASSWRGAGGPSSYEQYF	TGTGCCAGCTCTTGGAGGGGAGCGGGAGGCCCGAGCTCCTACGAGCAGTACTTC
TRBJ1-3	TRBV7-6	-	-	CASSLGGRTGNTIYF	TGTGCCAGCAGCTTGGGAGGGAGGACTGGAAACACCATATATTTT
TRBJ2-7	TRBV5-1	-	-	CASSPETGKSYEQYF	TGCGCCAGCAGCCCGGAAACAGGGAAATCCTACGAGCAGTACTTC
TRBJ1-5	TRBV3-1/TRBV3-2	-	-	CASSQDFSRETRNQPQHF	TGTGCCAGCAGCCAAGATTTTTCGAGGGAAACGCGCAATCAGCCCCAGCATTTT
TRBJ1-5	TRBV7-9	-	-	CASSTSGGSQPQHF	TGTGCCAGCAGCACGTCCGGGGGGAGCCAGCCCCAGCATTTT
TRBJ2-7	TRBV18	TRBD2	few	CASSPALAGGQEQYF	TGTGCCAGCTCACCCGCGCTAGCGGGGGGGCAGGAGCAGTACTTC
TRBJ2-1	TRBV5-5	TRBD2	-	CASSEGLAGVRGIYNEQFF	TGTGCCAGCAGCGAGGGACTAGCGGGAGTCAGGGGGATATACAATGAGCAGTTCTTC
TRBJ2-3	TRBV24-1	-	once	CATSGTGRGGLHTDTQYF	TGTGCCACCAGTGGGACAGGGAGGGGCGGGTTACACACAGATACGCAGTATTTT
TRBJ2-3	TRBV9	TRBD2	-	CASSFRTSGGTSTDTQYF	TGTGCCAGCAGCTTTCGGACTAGCGGGGGGACTAGCACAGATACGCAGTATTTT
TRBJ2-7	TRBV4-3	-	-	CASSQHTGSYEQYF	TGCGCCAGCAGCCAACACACAGGGTCCTACGAGCAGTACTTC
TRBJ1-1	TRBV5-1	TRBD1	-	CASSPRDRGKGGNTEAFF	TGCGCCAGCAGCCCTCGGGACAGGGGAAAGGGAGGGAACACTGAAGCTTTCTTT
TRBJ2-1	TRBV23-1	-	-	CASSLGKRCSYNEQFF	TGCGCCAGCAGTTTAGGTAAGCGCTGCTCCTACAATGAGCAGTTCTTC
TRBJ2-5	TRBV5-8	TRBD1	-	CASSLDRGSETQYF	TGTGCCAGCAGCTTGGACAGGGGATCGGAGACCCAGTACTTC
TRBJ1-2	TRBV7-2	TRBD1	-	CASSPWDRAYGYTF	TGTGCCAGCAGCCCCTGGGACAGGGCATATGGCTACACCTTC